What follows are 2 T cell receptor beta chains derived from one specimen sequenced in a study of CXCR3-negative and CXCR3-positive naive CD8 T cells. Researchers prepared the TRB cDNA libraries using 5' RACE with UMI labels. Each CDR3 protein gets one entry in TCRdb, which reprocessed the 5' RACE reads and gives no DNA. The sample table includes about 130,000 distinct CDR3 sequences. Sequencing was performed on naive CXCR3- CD8+ T cells from blood. Indicated subset: CD45RO-CCR7+CD27+CD95- naive CD8+ T cells lacking CXCR3 (TNR3-). Source of these receptors: a human donor in good health. Some clones in this sample may be carry-over from other donors' samples.

The chain couples TRBV18 to TRBJ2-1; TCRdb calls TRBD1, which cannot be checked without DNA. Looked up from germline, CDR1 is KGHSH and CDR2 is LQKENI. The CDR3 sequence is 17 residues long. This CDR3 reads CASSPRPGDGHYNEQFF.

J is TRBJ2-1 and V is TRBV29-1; without DNA, the TCRdb call of TRBD2 cannot be checked. Germline V gene data show CDR1 as SQVTM and CDR2 as ANQGSEA. The CDR3 is 14 residues long. CDR3 protein: CSAPVAGGPNEQFF.